This TCR beta chain was sequenced during a study of blood T cell repertoires in COVID-19. Authors' data handling: Nucleated cell counts were estimated from reference gene primer amplification. The assay was immunoSEQ multiplex PCR, and TCRdb's table has in-frame clones only and misses some. The DNA gave D and trimming, while V, J and clone size come from that table. The sample records 140,000 to 150,000 clones, more than 80% being singletons. The CDR3 loop spans 12 amino acids. V lost 4 bases to trimming and J lost 9 bases; unmatched junction nucleotides: 3. Looked up from germline, CDR1 is MNHEY and CDR2 is SMNVEV (reference sequence).

The rearrangement links TRBV27 to TRBJ1-5; 7 bases line up with TRBD1. The TCR was taken from a human donor with acute or convalescent COVID-19. The donor label of this sample is uncertain. The sample was peripheral blood. CDR3 region: CASSSTGLPQHF. The CDR3 region has the DNA TGTGCCAGCAGTTCGACAGGGTTGCCCCAGCATTTT.